This T cell receptor beta chain was observed in a study of cytomegalovirus exposure and HLA in healthy donors. Points from the study as a whole: It is likely that the observed cluster of highly shared sequence variants was a sequencing artifact.

This clone has just a few counts. Its matching antigen is unknown. PCR used 60 Vbeta primers and 13 Jbeta primers. TCRdb's copy holds only in-frame clones and misses some; the assay was immunoSEQ multiplex PCR. Of 140,000 to 150,000 clones listed, roughly 80% were seen once; the top ten hold about 13%. The CDR3 runs to 13 residues. Germline-derived CDR1 and CDR2 are SGHKS and YYEKEE (reference sequence). Trimming took 1 base from V and 4 from J, leaving 9 bases between them. This receptor was identified in a man between 40 and 49 years old in good health and CMV-seropositive. The chain employs TRBV5-5 and TRBJ2-7; tentatively, D is TRBD1 (5 bases). Specimen: PBMCs. The CDR3, as DNA: TGTGCCAGCAGCTTGCTCGACAGTTACGAGCAGTACTTC. This codes for CASSLLDSYEQYF. The full variable domain, its missing parts supplied by reference TRBV5-5 and TRBJ2-7, is DAGVTQSPTHLIKTRGQQVTLRCSPISGHKSVSWYQQVLGQGPQFIFQYYEKEERGRGNFPDRFSARQFPNYSSELNVNALLLGDSALYLCASSLLDSYEQYFGPGTRLTVT.